Below, 2 T cell receptor beta chains from the same sample are listed, as sequenced in a study of OX40 agonist ivuxolimab in advanced cancers. Libraries were prepared by immunoSEQ multiplex PCR; TCRdb keeps only in-frame clonotypes and omits some of them. The data contain some 80,000 clones, around nine tenths of them singletons. The material sequenced was CD4+ or CD8+ T cells sorted from blood, taken in a trial of the OX40 agonist ivuxolimab. These receptors were obtained from an adult with an advanced solid tumor such as melanoma, head and neck, liver or kidney cancer.

The V call is TRBV5-1, the J call TRBJ2-7, with D unclear. The V gene lost 0 bases and the J gene lost 2 bases, with 12 bases spanning the gap. The V gene's germline CDR1 is SGHRS and CDR2 YFSETQ. This CDR3 contains 15 residues. In DNA, the CDR3 is TGCGCCAGCAGCTTGGGGGGTCTCGAAACCTACGAGCAGTACTTC. Translation: CASSLGGLETYEQYF.

The chain is built from TRBV4-1 and TRBJ2-7, with 8 bases aligning to TRBD1. CDR1 MGHRA and CDR2 YSYEKL come from the germline V gene. Germline trimming cut 0 bases from V and 2 bases from J; bases unmatched to any gene: 18. The CDR3 has 20 residues. CDR3: CASSQDPSTPRTGPTYEQYF. The CDR3 DNA follows: TGCGCCAGCAGCCAAGATCCCTCGACACCTAGGACAGGGCCAACCTACGAGCAGTACTTC.